Reported below is one TCR beta chain. What it recognizes is unknown. The CDR3 loop spans 11 amino acids. In germline, CDR1 is MDHEN, CDR2 SYDVKM. V lost 6 bases, J lost 6 bases, and 1 base stayed unmatched. Assay: immunoSEQ multiplex PCR; the TCRdb copy retains only in-frame clones and omits some. The sample comprises about 79,000 clones, over 75% of which are singletons, and 3.5% to 4.5% rests with the top ten. The sample comes from a study of OX40 agonist ivuxolimab in advanced cancers. Study background: Patients were given ivuxolimab, an antibody that agonizes OX40 (CD134). Whole-study results and caveats: Undetermined was the antigen specificity of the expanded peripheral T cells. Expanded clones tended on average to be more numerous among CD8+ T cells than CD4+.

Anyone with autoimmune disease history or systemic immunosuppression was excluded. The chain recombines TRBV28 with TRBJ1-2, with 7 bases aligning to TRBD1. The sequencing used CD4+ or CD8+ T cells sorted from blood, collected in a trial of the OX40 agonist ivuxolimab. The sequence came from an adult with an advanced solid tumor such as melanoma, head and neck, liver or kidney cancer. CDR3 nucleotides: TGTGCCAGCAGAGGGACAGATGGCTACACCTTC. Its protein product is CASRGTDGYTF.